These 3 T cell receptor beta chains came from one sample sequenced in a study of blood T cell repertoires in COVID-19. Using immunoSEQ multiplex PCR, the repertoire was profiled, and TCRdb retains in-frame clones only, with some absent. The table shows some 670,000 clones, with 70% to 90% occurring only once. Sequenced: peripheral blood. The receptor set was obtained from a young woman with acute or convalescent COVID-19.

The chain carries TRBV27 and TRBJ1-1; 7 bases are a match to TRBD1. With 7 bases clipped from V and 3 bases from J, the junction kept 17 bases outside the gene matches. Per germline, CDR1 MNHEY and CDR2 SMNVEV (reference sequence). The CDR3 loop spans 17 amino acids. The CDR3 DNA is TGTGCCAGCAAACCTTTTGGACAGGAATTTGAGTACACTGAAGCTTTCTTT. This codes for CASKPFGQEFEYTEAFF.

The chain links TRBV19 to TRBJ1-1; D possibly corresponds to TRBD1 (5 bases). Germline loops: CDR1 LNHDA, CDR2 SQIVND (reference sequence). The CDR3 runs to 14 residues. Trimming took 7 bases from V and 4 from J, leaving 16 bases between them. CDR3 region: CASMGPRSSTEAFF. The DNA for the CDR3 is TGTGCCAGTATGGGGCCCCGGAGTTCCACTGAAGCTTTCTTT.

This clone occurred once. The chain is built from TRBV29-1 and TRBJ1-2; D not certain. Looked up from germline, CDR1 is SQVTM and CDR2 is ANQGSEA. The CDR3 spans 13 residues. V was trimmed by 7 bases and J by 8 bases, leaving 20 bases between them. As DNA, the CDR3 is TGCAGCGCTCCCGGGTTGGAGTATGTCGGCTACACCTTC. It translates to CSAPGLEYVGYTF.